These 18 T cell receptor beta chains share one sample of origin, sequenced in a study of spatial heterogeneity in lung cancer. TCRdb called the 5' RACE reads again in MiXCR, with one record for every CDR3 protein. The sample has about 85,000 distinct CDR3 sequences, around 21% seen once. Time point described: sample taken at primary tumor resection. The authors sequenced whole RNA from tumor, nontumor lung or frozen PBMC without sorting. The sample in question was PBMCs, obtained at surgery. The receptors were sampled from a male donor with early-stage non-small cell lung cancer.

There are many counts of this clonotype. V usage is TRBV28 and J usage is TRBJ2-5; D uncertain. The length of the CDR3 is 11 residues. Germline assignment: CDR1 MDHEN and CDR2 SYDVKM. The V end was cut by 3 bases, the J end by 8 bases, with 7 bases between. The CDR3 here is CASSFRGTQYF. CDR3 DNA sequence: TGTGCCAGCAGTTTCCGAGGAACCCAGTACTTC.

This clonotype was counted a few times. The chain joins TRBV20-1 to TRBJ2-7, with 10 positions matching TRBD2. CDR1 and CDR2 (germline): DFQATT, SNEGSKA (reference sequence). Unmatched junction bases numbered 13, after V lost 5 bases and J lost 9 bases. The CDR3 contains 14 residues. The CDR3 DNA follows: TGCAGTGCTGGATCAGCGGGAGGGCACATCGGGCAGTACTTC. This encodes CSAGSAGGHIGQYF.

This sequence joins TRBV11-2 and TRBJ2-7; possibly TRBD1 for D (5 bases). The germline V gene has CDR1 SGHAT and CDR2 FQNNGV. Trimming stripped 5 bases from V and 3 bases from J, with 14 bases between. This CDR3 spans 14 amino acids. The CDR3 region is CASSQGVGNYEQYF. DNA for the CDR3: TGTGCCAGCAGCCAAGGGGTGGGGAACTACGAGCAGTACTTC.

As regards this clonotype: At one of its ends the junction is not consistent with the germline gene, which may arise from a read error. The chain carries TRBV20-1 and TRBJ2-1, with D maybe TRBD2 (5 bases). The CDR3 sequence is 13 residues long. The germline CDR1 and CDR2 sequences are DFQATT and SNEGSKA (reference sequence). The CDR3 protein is CSARGLTLGEQFF. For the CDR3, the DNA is TGCAGTGCCAGAGGACTGACTCTGGGTGAGCAGTTCTTC.

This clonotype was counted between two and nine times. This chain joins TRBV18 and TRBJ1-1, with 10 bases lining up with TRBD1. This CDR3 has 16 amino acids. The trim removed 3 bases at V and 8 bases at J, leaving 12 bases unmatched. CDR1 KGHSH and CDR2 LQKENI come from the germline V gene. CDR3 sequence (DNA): TGTGCCAGCTCACCTCCCGGGACAGGGGAGGATGGAGAAGCTTTCTTT. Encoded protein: CASSPPGTGEDGEAFF. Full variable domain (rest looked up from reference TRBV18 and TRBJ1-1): NAGVMQNPRHLVRRRGQEARLRCSPMKGHSHVYWYRQLPEEGLKFMVYLQKENIIDESGMPKERFSAEFPKEGPSILRIQQVVRGDSAAYFCASSPPGTGEDGEAFFGQGTRLTVV.

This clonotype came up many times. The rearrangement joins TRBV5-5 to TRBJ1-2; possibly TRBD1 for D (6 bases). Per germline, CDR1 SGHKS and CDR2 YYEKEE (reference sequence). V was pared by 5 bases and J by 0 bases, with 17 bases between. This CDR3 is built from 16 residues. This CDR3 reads CASRSTQGRSNYGYTF. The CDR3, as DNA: TGTGCCAGCAGATCGACGCAGGGGAGATCTAACTATGGCTACACCTTC.

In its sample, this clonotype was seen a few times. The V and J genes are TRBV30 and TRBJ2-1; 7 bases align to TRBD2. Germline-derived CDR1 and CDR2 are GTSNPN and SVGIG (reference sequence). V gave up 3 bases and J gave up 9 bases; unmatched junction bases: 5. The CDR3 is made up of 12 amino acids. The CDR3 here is CAWRSGGAEQFF. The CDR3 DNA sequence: TGTGCCTGGAGGTCGGGGGGTGCTGAGCAGTTCTTC.

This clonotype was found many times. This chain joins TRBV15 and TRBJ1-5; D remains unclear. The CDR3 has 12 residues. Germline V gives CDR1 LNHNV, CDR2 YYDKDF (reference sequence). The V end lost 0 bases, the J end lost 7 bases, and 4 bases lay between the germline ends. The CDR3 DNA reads TGTGCCACCAGCAGAGACCGCCAGCCCCAGCATTTT. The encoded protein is CATSRDRQPQHF.

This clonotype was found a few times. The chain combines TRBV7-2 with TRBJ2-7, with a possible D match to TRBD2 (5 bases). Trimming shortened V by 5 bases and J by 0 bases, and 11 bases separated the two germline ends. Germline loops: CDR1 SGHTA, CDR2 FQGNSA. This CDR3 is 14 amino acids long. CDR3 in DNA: TGTGCCAGCAGCCCGGGATCACGCTCCTACGAGCAGTACTTC. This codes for CASSPGSRSYEQYF.

The CDR3 region is CASSLRPPGHTEAFF. CDR3 sequence (DNA): TGTGCCAGCAGTTTGCGGCCCCCCGGACACACTGAAGCTTTCTTT. This chain uses TRBV12-3 or TRBV12-4 with TRBJ1-1; unclear D gene. Between the trimmed V and J ends, which lost 3 bases and 3 bases, there was a span of 14 bases. The CDR3 runs 15 residues.

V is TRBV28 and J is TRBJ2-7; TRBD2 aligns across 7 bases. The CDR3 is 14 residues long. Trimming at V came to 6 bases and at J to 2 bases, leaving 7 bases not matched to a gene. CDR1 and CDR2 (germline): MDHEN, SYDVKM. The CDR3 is CASRPRGRAYEQYF. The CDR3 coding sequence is TGTGCCAGCAGACCCCGGGGGAGGGCCTACGAGCAGTACTTC.

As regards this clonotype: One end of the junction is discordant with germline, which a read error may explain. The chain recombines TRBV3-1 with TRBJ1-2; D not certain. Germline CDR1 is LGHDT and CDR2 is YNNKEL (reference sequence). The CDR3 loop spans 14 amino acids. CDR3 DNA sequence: TGTGCCAGCAGTCAAGAAGGCCGAAACTATGGCTACACCTTC. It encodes CASSQEGRNYGYTF.

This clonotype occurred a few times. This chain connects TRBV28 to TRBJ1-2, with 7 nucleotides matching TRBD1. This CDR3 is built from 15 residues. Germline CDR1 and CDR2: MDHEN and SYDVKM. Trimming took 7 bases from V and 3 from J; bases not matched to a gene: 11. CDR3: CASTEAGGKDYGYTF. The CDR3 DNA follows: TGTGCCAGCACCGAAGCAGGGGGTAAAGACTATGGCTACACCTTC.

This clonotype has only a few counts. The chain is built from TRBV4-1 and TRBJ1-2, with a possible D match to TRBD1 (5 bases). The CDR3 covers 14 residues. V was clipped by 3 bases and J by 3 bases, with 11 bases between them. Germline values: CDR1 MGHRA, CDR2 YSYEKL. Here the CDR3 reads CASSQQRGDYGYTF. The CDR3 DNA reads TGCGCCAGCAGCCAGCAGCGGGGGGACTATGGCTACACCTTC.

This CDR3 is CAWMTFNYGYTF. CDR3 in DNA: TGTGCCTGGATGACCTTTAACTATGGCTACACCTTC. The chain employs TRBV30 and TRBJ1-2; no reliable D call. The CDR3 has 12 amino acids. Trimming took off 4 bases at V and 1 base at J, with 7 bases between the two ends. CDR1 is GTSNPN and CDR2 is SVGIG in the germline V gene (reference sequence).

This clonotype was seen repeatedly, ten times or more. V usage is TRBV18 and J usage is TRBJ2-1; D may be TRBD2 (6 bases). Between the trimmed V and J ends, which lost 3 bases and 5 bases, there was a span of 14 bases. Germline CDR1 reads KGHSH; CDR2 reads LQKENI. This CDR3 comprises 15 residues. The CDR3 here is CASSPTGVGDNEQFF. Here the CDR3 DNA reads TGTGCCAGCTCACCGACGGGAGTAGGGGACAATGAGCAGTTCTTC.

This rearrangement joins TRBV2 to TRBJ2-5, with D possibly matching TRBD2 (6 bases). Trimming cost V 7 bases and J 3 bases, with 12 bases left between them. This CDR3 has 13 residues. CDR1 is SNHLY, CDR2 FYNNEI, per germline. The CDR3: CASTNPGEETQYF. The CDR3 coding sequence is TGTGCCAGCACCAACCCGGGGGAAGAGACCCAGTACTTC. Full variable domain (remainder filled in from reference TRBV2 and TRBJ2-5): EPEVTQTPSHQVTQMGQEVILRCVPISNHLYFYWYRQILGQKVEFLVSFYNNEISEKSEIFDDQFSVERPDGSNFTLKIRSTKLEDSAMYFCASTNPGEETQYFGPGTRLLVL.

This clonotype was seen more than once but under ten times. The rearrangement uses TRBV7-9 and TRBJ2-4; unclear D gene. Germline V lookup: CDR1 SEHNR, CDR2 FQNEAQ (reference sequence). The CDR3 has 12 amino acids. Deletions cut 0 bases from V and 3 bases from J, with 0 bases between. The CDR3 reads CASSLAKNIQYF. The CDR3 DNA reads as TGTGCCAGCAGCTTAGCCAAAAACATTCAGTACTTC.